This T cell receptor (beta chain) was identified in a study of T cell repertoires in cytomegalovirus infection. TCRdb re-called the reads through MiXCR, storing one row per CDR3 protein. This repertoire shows roughly 230,000 distinct CDR3 sequences, 22% found once; its top ten account for around a sixth. The sequenced material came from CD8+ T cells from PBMCs. The receptor was isolated from a human donor in good health (CMV status not recorded). Some clones in this sample may be carry-over from other donors' samples.

This chain's CDR3 is CASSATQANEQFF. CDR3 nucleotide sequence: TGTGCCAGCAGCGCTACCCAAGCGAATGAGCAGTTCTTC. The rearrangement links TRBV13 to TRBJ2-1; D is ambiguous. From germline, CDR1 is PRHDT and CDR2 FYEKMQ (reference sequence). The CDR3 has 13 residues. The V end was cut by 5 bases, the J end by 7 bases, with 12 bases between.